This TCR beta chain was documented in a study of T cell responses to AZD1222 COVID-19 vaccine. Study conclusions and caveats: Of the AZD1222 recipients, only 5 or 6 were seropositive at baseline. Repertoires were collected only later (after the peak T cell response had occurred). An increase in Spike-specific TCR breadth and depth was observed after two AZD1222 doses.

The CDR3 consists of 15 residues. Trimming cost V 5 bases and J 2 bases, with 15 bases left between them. CDR1 and CDR2 (germline): MNHEY, SVGEGT. Produced via immunoSEQ multiplex PCR; TCRdb's table is partial and in-frame only. This table has 84,000 or so clones, around 85% appearing once. About this clone: Its antigen is not identified.

The sample here was peripheral blood, taken on day 0 of AZD1222 vaccination. J is TRBJ1-2 and V is TRBV6-2 or TRBV6-3; D remains unclear. This TCR was sampled from an adult in good health. As DNA, the CDR3 is TGTGCCAGCAGTAGCCGCGACAATCCCAACTATGGCTACACCTTC. Its translation is CASSSRDNPNYGYTF.